This record looks at one TCR beta chain sequence and its context. Its antigen is undetermined. The entry originates in a study of shared clonotypes between healthy human individuals. Study overall: Serving as donors were two women and three men, whose ages spanned 18 to 49.

Broader study findings: Roughly 4.6% of naive CD4 clonotypes were common to four donors. Sampling included only blood; tissue repertoires likely differ.

The ends were cut back, 9 bases at V and 1 base at J, with 17 bases in the middle. Germline CDR1 and CDR2: SGHNT and YYREEE (reference sequence). The CDR3 consists of 14 residues. Sequencing was performed with immunoSEQ multiplex PCR; in TCRdb, only in-frame clones are kept and a portion is missing. The profile shows about 2.3 million clones, 85% to 95% of them singletons. The sequence came from a man between 18 and 29 years old in good health. Some clones in this sample may be carry-over from other donors' samples. Sample: naive CD4+ T cells from PBMCs. Sample subset: CD45RA+ positively selected. This chain uses TRBV5-4 with TRBJ2-7, with D perhaps TRBD1 or TRBD2 (6 bases each). Here the CDR3 DNA reads TGTGCCACCAAGGAGGGGGTTACTTCCTACGAGCAGTACTTC. Its translation is CATKEGVTSYEQYF.